These 11 T cell receptor beta chains originate from one sample sequenced in a study of early T cells in non-severe SARS-CoV-2 infection. Using its own MiXCR run on the 5' RACE reads, TCRdb lists one record per CDR3 protein. The sample includes about 100,000 distinct CDR3 sequences, roughly 13% of them seen just once. The sequenced material came from whole blood. The receptors were sampled from an adult who was a healthcare worker with PCR-confirmed SARS-CoV-2 infection or an uninfected control (not recorded which).

The chain uses TRBV28 and TRBJ2-7; D gene ambiguous. The V gene lost 2 bases and the J gene lost 5 bases, with 7 bases spanning the gap. Germline CDR1 is MDHEN and CDR2 is SYDVKM. The CDR3 sequence is 12 residues long. This CDR3 is CASSLPRDEQYF. The CDR3 DNA reads TGTGCCAGCAGTTTACCAAGGGACGAGCAGTACTTC.

This clonotype was seen repeatedly, ten times or more. The chain is built from TRBV7-9 and TRBJ1-6; D uncertain. Germline loops: CDR1 SEHNR, CDR2 FQNEAQ (reference sequence). Trimming left V 5 bases short and J 10 bases short, with 24 bases between. This CDR3 contains 17 residues. CDR3 residues: CASSHLRPAAARSPLHF. The DNA of the CDR3 is TGTGCCAGCAGCCACCTCAGGCCGGCGGCGGCGAGGTCACCCCTCCACTTT.

This clonotype was observed at least ten times. The J gene is TRBJ2-1, the V gene TRBV29-1; possibly TRBD1 or TRBD2 for D (5 bases each). Trimming cost V 3 bases and J 4 bases, with 13 bases left between them. Germline V gene lookup returns CDR1 SQVTM and CDR2 ANQGSEA. The CDR3 length is 14 residues. The CDR3 nucleotides read TGCAGCGTTGATTGGGGGTTGGTGTACAATGAGCAGTTCTTC. It is translated as CSVDWGLVYNEQFF.

This clonotype was counted only a few times. CDR3 in amino acids: CASRLYGADTYEQYF. The CDR3 DNA sequence: TGTGCCAGCAGACTTTACGGGGCAGATACCTACGAGCAGTACTTC. The chain joins TRBV7-8 to TRBJ2-7, with D perhaps assigned TRBD1 or TRBD2 (5 bases each). The CDR3 totals 15 residues. Germline values: CDR1 SGHVS, CDR2 FQNEAQ. The V gene lost 6 bases and the J gene lost 2 bases, with 17 bases spanning the gap.

The J gene is TRBJ2-3, the V gene TRBV7-2; maybe TRBD1 (5 bases). The CDR3 spans 13 residues. Germline V gene sequence: CDR1 SGHTA, CDR2 FQGNSA. Trimming cost V 3 bases and J 6 bases, with 10 bases left between them. CDR3 amino acids: CASSLGLRDTQYF. The CDR3 DNA reads TGTGCCAGCAGCTTGGGGCTCAGGGATACGCAGTATTTT.

In its sample, this clonotype was seen a few times. This chain joins TRBV6-1 and TRBJ2-1, with TRBD2 matching over 13 bases. Germline CDR1 is MNHNS and CDR2 is SASEGT. Trimming took 3 bases from V and 12 from J; bases not matched to a gene: 5. There are 14 residues in the CDR3. The CDR3 here is CASSEGLAGLRQFF. The CDR3 bases are TGTGCCAGCAGTGAGGGACTAGCGGGGTTGAGGCAGTTCTTC.

This clonotype was observed many times. The V call is TRBV7-9, the J call TRBJ2-2; D is unclear. The CDR3 is made up of 12 amino acids. The V gene lost 5 bases and the J gene lost 6 bases, with 7 bases spanning the gap. Germline V CDR1 and CDR2: SEHNR, FQNEAQ (reference sequence). CDR3 sequence (DNA): TGTGCCAGCAGCAAATCTCCCGGGGAGCTGTTTTTT. Its translation: CASSKSPGELFF.

In this sample, this clonotype turned up a few times. The chain has TRBV6-6 and TRBJ1-2; the D is unclear. The CDR3 has 13 amino acids. Trimming removed 4 bases from V and 1 base from J, with 7 bases in between. CDR1 is MNHNY and CDR2 is SVGAGI in the germline V gene (reference sequence). CDR3 amino acids: CASSFGFNYGYTF. The CDR3 nucleotides read TGTGCCAGCAGTTTCGGTTTTAACTATGGCTACACCTTC.

The chain joins TRBV28 to TRBJ2-1; tentative D call: TRBD1 (6 bases). Germline V gene lookup returns CDR1 MDHEN and CDR2 SYDVKM. The CDR3 has 15 residues. Trimming pared 7 bases from V and 0 bases from J, leaving 13 bases between. The CDR3 nucleotides read TGTGCCAGCAATCGGGACACCCTCTCCTACAATGAGCAGTTCTTC. Translation gives CASNRDTLSYNEQFF.

The V gene is TRBV7-8, the J gene TRBJ2-7; 7 nucleotides align to TRBD2. CDR3 length: 14 residues. J was trimmed by 0 bases and V by 5 bases; bases with no gene match: 4. The germline V gene has CDR1 SGHVS and CDR2 FQNEAQ. The CDR3 loop is CASSPRGGSYEQYF. CDR3 nucleotides: TGTGCCAGCAGCCCCCGCGGGGGCTCCTACGAGCAGTACTTC.

This clonotype was seen a few times. Written as DNA, the CDR3 is TGTGCCAGCAGTTACGACTTCACCGCCTACAATGAGCAGTTCTTC. The encoded protein is CASSYDFTAYNEQFF. The gene calls are TRBV6-2 or TRBV6-3 and TRBJ2-1; D is undetermined. V lost 2 bases and J 2 bases, leaving 10 bases between the germline ends. Per germline, CDR1 MNHEY and CDR2 SVGEGT. This CDR3 has 15 residues.